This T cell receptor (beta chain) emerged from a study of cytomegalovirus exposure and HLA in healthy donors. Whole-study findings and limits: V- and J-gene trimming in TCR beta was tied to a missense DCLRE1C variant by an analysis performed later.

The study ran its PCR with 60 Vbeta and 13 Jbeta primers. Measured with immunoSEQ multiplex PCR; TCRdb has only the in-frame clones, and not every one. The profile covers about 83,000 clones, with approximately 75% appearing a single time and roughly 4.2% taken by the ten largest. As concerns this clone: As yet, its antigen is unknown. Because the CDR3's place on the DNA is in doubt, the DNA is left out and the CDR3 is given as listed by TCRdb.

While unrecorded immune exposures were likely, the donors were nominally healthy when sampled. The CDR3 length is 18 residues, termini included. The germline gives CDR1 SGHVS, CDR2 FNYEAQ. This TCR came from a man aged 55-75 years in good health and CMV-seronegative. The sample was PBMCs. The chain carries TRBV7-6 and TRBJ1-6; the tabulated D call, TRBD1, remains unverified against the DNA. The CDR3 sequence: CASSLVGQGAGYNSPPHF.